The sequence of this TCR beta chain was determined in a study of prognosis after radiotherapy for stage I lung cancer. Background on the study: The patients comprised about a dozen men and 5 or 6 women, spanning ages roughly 53 to 90 and having a median of about 70 years. Study-level findings and limits: It was in patients who developed distant metastases that Shannon entropy after stereotactic body radiation therapy was lower.

Deletions cut 5 bases from V and 5 bases from J, with 13 bases between. There are 14 residues in the CDR3. Germline V lookup: CDR1 MNHEY, CDR2 SVGEGT. Notes on this clonotype: Its target is not known. With a far larger clone one base away, a read error is the likely cause.

Researchers used two-round multiplex PCR to amplify TCR beta CDR3 starting from genomic DNA. For every TRBV and TRBJ gene, a specific primer was used in first-round PCR. TCRdb independently ran MiXCR on the multiplex PCR reads; one entry per CDR3 protein. The sample lists roughly 30,000 distinct CDR3 sequences, 42% occurring once. There were around 6.6 milliliters of peripheral blood drawn at each of two time points. The specimen was PBMCs, collected before or after stereotactic body radiation therapy (not recorded which). The receptor's source is a donor over 45 with non-small cell lung cancer. The rearrangement joins TRBV6-2 or TRBV6-3 to TRBJ2-1, with a weak D call TRBD1 (6 bases). The CDR3 bases are TGTGCCAGCAGTGAAGAGGGGGTGAACAATGAGCAGTTCTTC. Amino acids: CASSEEGVNNEQFF.